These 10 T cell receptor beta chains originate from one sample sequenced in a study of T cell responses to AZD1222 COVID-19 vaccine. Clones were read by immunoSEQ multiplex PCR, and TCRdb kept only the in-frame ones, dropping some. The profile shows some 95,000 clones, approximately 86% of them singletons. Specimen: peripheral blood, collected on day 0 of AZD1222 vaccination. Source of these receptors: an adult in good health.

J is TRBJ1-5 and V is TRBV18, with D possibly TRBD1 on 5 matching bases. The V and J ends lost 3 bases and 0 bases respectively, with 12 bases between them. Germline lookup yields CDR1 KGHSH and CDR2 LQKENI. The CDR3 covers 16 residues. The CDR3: CASSPQGVNSNQPQHF. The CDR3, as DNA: TGTGCCAGCTCACCGCAGGGCGTTAATAGCAATCAGCCCCAGCATTTT.

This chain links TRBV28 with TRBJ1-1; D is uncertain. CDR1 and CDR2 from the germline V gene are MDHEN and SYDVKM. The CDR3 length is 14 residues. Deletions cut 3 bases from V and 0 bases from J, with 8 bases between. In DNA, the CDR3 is TGTGCCAGCAGTTTCGACCAGATGAACACTGAAGCTTTCTTT. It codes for CASSFDQMNTEAFF.

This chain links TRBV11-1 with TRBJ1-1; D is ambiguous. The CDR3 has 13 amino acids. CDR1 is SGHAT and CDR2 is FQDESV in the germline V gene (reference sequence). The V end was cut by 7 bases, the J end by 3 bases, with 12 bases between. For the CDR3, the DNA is TGTGCCAGCACTAACTGGGTGGACACTGAAGCTTTCTTT. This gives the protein CASTNWVDTEAFF.

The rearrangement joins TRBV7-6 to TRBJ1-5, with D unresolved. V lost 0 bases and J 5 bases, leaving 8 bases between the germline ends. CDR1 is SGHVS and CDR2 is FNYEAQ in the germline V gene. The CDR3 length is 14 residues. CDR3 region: CASSLAAPDQPQHF. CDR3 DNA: TGTGCCAGCAGCTTAGCGGCTCCTGATCAGCCCCAGCATTTT.

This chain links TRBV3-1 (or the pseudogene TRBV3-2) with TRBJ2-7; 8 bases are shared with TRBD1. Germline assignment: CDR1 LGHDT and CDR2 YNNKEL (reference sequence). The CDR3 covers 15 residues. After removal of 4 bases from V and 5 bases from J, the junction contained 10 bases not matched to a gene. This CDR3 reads CASSPWRTGINEQYF. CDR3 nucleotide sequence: TGTGCCAGCAGCCCATGGAGGACAGGGATTAACGAGCAGTACTTC.

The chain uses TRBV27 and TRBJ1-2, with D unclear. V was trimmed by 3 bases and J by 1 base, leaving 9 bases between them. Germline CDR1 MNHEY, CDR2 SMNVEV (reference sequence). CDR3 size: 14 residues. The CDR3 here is CASSFSAGNYGYTF. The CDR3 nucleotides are TGTGCCAGCAGTTTTAGCGCGGGTAACTATGGCTACACCTTC.

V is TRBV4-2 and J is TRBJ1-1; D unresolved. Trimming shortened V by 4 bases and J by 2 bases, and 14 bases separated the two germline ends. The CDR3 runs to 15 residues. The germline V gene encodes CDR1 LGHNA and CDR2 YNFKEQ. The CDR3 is CASSLLGNGNTEAFF. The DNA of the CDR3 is TGTGCCAGCAGCCTACTCGGGAACGGAAACACTGAAGCTTTCTTT.

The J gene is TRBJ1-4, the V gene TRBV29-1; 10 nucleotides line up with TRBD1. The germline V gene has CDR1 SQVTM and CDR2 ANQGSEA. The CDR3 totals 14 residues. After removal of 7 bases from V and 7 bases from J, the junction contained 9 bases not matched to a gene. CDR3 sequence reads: CSAKTGGAGEKLFF. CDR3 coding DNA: TGCAGCGCCAAGACAGGGGGCGCGGGTGAAAAACTGTTTTTT. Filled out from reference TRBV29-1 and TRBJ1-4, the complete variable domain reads SAVISQKPSRDICQRGTSLTIQCQVDSQVTMMFWYRQQPGQSLTLIATANQGSEATYESGFVIDKFPISRPNLTFSTLTVSNMSPEDSSIYLCSAKTGGAGEKLFFGSGTQLSVL.

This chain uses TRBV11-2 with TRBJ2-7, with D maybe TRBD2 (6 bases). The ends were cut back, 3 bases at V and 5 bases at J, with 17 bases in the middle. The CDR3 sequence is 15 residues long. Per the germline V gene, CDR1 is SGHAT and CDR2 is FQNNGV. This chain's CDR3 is CASSFGAGFGDEQYF. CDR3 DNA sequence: TGTGCCAGCAGCTTCGGGGCGGGGTTCGGTGACGAGCAGTACTTC.

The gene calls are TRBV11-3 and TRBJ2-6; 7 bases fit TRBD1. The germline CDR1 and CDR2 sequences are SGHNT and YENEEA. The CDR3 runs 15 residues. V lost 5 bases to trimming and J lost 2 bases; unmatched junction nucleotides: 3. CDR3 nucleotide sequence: TGTGCCAGCAGCCGAGACAGGGCTGGGGCCAACGTCCTGACTTTC. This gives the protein CASSRDRAGANVLTF.